This T cell receptor beta chain was identified during a study of CD8 T cells in ankylosing spondylitis. Study-level results: In synovial fluid and blood from reactive arthritis, some motif variants were previously reported. Ankylosing spondylitis blood appeared to be characterized by a TCR beta motif of 8 or 9 highly homologous variants. Reports say disease-linked clones showed up significantly more in matched ankylosing spondylitis synovial fluid.

V was pared by 4 bases and J by 6 bases, with 15 bases between. The V gene's germline CDR1 is SGDLS and CDR2 YYNGEE. The CDR3 length is 14 residues. This clonotype was picked up many times. Its antigen is as yet unknown. A quantitative 5'-RACE method, one with molecular barcodes, was used to make TCR beta libraries. MiXCR, applied by TCRdb to the 5' RACE reads, yields one record per CDR3 protein. The sample lists about 25,000 distinct CDR3 sequences; just over 2.5% were seen once. The sample consisted of blood, either unsorted or a sorted T cell fraction (not recorded which). The chain employs TRBV9 and TRBJ2-3; D gene uncertain. The receptor comes from a female donor with ankylosing spondylitis or in good health (not recorded which). This CDR3 is CASSPALKSDTQYF. In DNA, the CDR3 is TGTGCCAGCAGCCCTGCCCTAAAATCCGATACGCAGTATTTT.